This entry lists 14 T cell receptor beta chains sequenced from one sample in a study of identical twins. TCRdb used MiXCR to reprocess the 5' RACE reads, holding one entry per CDR3 protein. The data show roughly 220,000 distinct CDR3 sequences, with 6.5% to 8% seen just once and roughly 15% held by the top ten. The sample was also linked to a second study, of T cells expressing NK-cell markers.

The sequenced sample consisted of CD8+ T cells sorted from blood. The source of these receptors is a woman between 18 and 29 years old in good health.

The sample holds many counts of this clonotype. This chain joins TRBV7-9 and TRBJ2-7; D is ambiguous. The CDR3 is 13 residues long. V lost 1 base and J 5 bases, leaving 9 bases between the germline ends. Germline V lookup: CDR1 SEHNR, CDR2 FQNEAQ (reference sequence). This chain's CDR3 is CASSLVSRDEQYF. The CDR3 DNA reads TGTGCCAGCAGCTTAGTTAGCCGGGACGAGCAGTACTTC.

V is TRBV11-2 and J is TRBJ2-3; 10 bases line up with TRBD2. V trimming: 5 bases; J trimming: 2 bases; junction bases outside the gene matches: 10. Germline V gene lookup returns CDR1 SGHAT and CDR2 FQNNGV. The CDR3 contains 17 residues. The CDR3 nucleotides are TGTGCCAGCAGCCCTGGACTAGCGGATGGTTACACAGATACGCAGTATTTT. This sequence encodes CASSPGLADGYTDTQYF.

This clonotype was observed a few times. The rearrangement links TRBV7-9 to TRBJ2-1, with 10 bases matching TRBD2. In germline, CDR1 is SEHNR, CDR2 FQNEAQ (reference sequence). The CDR3 spans 15 residues. The V and J ends lost 4 bases and 7 bases, in that order; junction bases with no gene match: 7. CDR3 in amino acids: CASSYLAGVKNEQFF. The CDR3 DNA reads as TGTGCCAGCAGCTACCTAGCGGGAGTCAAGAATGAGCAGTTCTTC. The complete variable domain, with remaining parts taken from reference TRBV7-9 and TRBJ2-1, reads DTGVSQNPRHKITKRGQNVTFRCDPISEHNRLYWYRQTLGQGPEFLTYFQNEAQLEKSRLLSDRFSAERPKGSFSTLEIQRTEQGDSAMYLCASSYLAGVKNEQFFGPGTRLTVL.

In its sample, this clonotype was seen many times. This rearrangement joins TRBV20-1 to TRBJ2-7; D remains unclear. The CDR3 loop spans 14 amino acids. The V end was cut by 3 bases, the J end by 2 bases, with 14 bases between. From germline, CDR1 is DFQATT and CDR2 SNEGSKA (reference sequence). The CDR3 DNA reads as TGCAGTGCTAGGGGGTCCGATTTAACCTACGAGCAGTACTTC. This translates into CSARGSDLTYEQYF.

This clonotype has ten or more counts. The chain is built from TRBV14 and TRBJ2-2; a weak D match, TRBD2 (6 bases). The CDR3 spans 14 residues. Trimming took 4 bases from V and 6 from J, leaving 12 bases between them. Per the germline V gene, CDR1 is SGHDN and CDR2 is FVKESK. CDR3 sequence reads: CASSLTSSAGELFF. The CDR3, as DNA: TGTGCCAGCAGCCTTACTAGCTCCGCCGGGGAGCTGTTTTTT.

This clonotype was detected only a few times. J is TRBJ2-1 and V is TRBV20-1, with unresolved D. The ends were cut back, 1 base at V and 6 bases at J, with 10 bases in the middle. CDR1 is DFQATT, CDR2 SNEGSKA, per germline (reference sequence). The CDR3 loop spans 13 amino acids. This CDR3 is CSARADPFNEQFF. The CDR3 DNA reads as TGCAGTGCTAGAGCGGACCCCTTCAATGAGCAGTTCTTC.

This clonotype occurred many times. The chain is built from TRBV12-3 or TRBV12-4 and TRBJ1-6; D is possibly TRBD1 (5 bases). This CDR3 region has 14 residues. The V end lost 7 bases, the J end lost 4 bases, and 11 bases lay between the germline ends. The CDR3 nucleotides read TGTGCCAGCACCGCGGGACCGTATAATTCACCCCTCCACTTT. The encoded protein is CASTAGPYNSPLHF.

This clonotype was observed at least ten times. The chain joins TRBV2 to TRBJ2-1, with D perhaps matching TRBD2 (6 bases). The CDR3 is 20 amino acids. The germline CDR1 and CDR2 sequences are SNHLY and FYNNEI. V dropped 3 bases and J dropped 0 bases, with 24 bases sitting between them. CDR3 bases: TGTGCCAGCAGTGACCCCTCCAATTCTGCGGGGTTCAGCTCCTACAATGAGCAGTTCTTC. Amino acid sequence: CASSDPSNSAGFSSYNEQFF.

The V gene is TRBV20-1, the J gene TRBJ2-1, with 10 nucleotides matching TRBD2. In germline, CDR1 is DFQATT, CDR2 SNEGSKA (reference sequence). V lost 6 bases and J lost 9; bases outside the gene matches: 17. The CDR3 has 16 residues. The CDR3 loop reads CSATRAGGGQKSEQFF. CDR3 coding DNA: TGCAGTGCGACGAGAGCGGGAGGGGGGCAAAAAAGTGAGCAGTTCTTC.

This clonotype has just a few counts. The gene calls are TRBV10-3 and TRBJ2-2; 8 bases agree with TRBD1. Germline assignment: CDR1 ENHRY and CDR2 SYGVKD. The junction had 15 bases not matched to a gene; V was cut back by 5 bases and J by 4 bases. This CDR3 is built from 18 residues. CDR3 coding DNA: TGTGCCATCAGTCGTCCCGGGACAGGACCTGGCGGCACCGGGGAGCTGTTTTTT. Protein sequence: CAISRPGTGPGGTGELFF.

Many counts were recorded for this clonotype. The V and J genes are TRBV20-1 and TRBJ1-5; 7 nucleotides align to TRBD1. The CDR3 loop spans 14 amino acids. J lost 4 bases, V lost 1 base, and 4 bases had no gene match. Germline V gives CDR1 DFQATT, CDR2 SNEGSKA (reference sequence). The DNA for the CDR3 is TGCAGTGCTAGAGCTGGGACAGAAAATCAGCCCCAGCATTTT. Translation: CSARAGTENQPQHF.

This clonotype was observed many times. The rearrangement uses TRBV15 and TRBJ1-5, with D hard to call. CDR1 is LNHNV and CDR2 is YYDKDF in the germline V gene (reference sequence). V lost 5 bases to trimming and J lost 8 bases, with 7 bases between them. This CDR3 contains 11 residues. The CDR3 coding sequence is TGTGCCACCAGCGGCGATGAGCCCCAGCATTTT. Translating gives CATSGDEPQHF.

The chain carries TRBV10-1 and TRBJ2-5; either TRBD1 or TRBD2 may supply D (5 bases each). The CDR3 spans 14 residues. Germline V gene lookup returns CDR1 WNHNN and CDR2 SYGVQD (reference sequence). Trimming removed 6 bases from V and 5 bases from J, with 16 bases in between. The CDR3 region has the DNA TGCGCCAGCAGGCACCGGGACGGCGGCGAGACCCAGTACTTC. Protein product: CASRHRDGGETQYF.

In its sample, this clonotype was seen many times. V and J are TRBV10-1 and TRBJ2-2; D gene ambiguous. Germline assignment: CDR1 WNHNN and CDR2 SYGVQD (reference sequence). The V end lost 0 bases, the J end lost 1 base, and 0 bases lay between the germline ends. This CDR3 spans 13 amino acids. The DNA for the CDR3 is TGCGCCAGCAGTGAGTCGAACACCGGGGAGCTGTTTTTT. Its protein is CASSESNTGELFF.